This entry lists 19 T cell receptor beta chains sequenced from one sample in a study of CD8+ T cells in alopecia areata. Sequencing used cDNA as its template, made by extracting RNA and reverse transcribing it. The data were produced by immunoSEQ multiplex PCR, yet TCRdb's version contains in-frame clones alone and is incomplete. The sample consists of 75,000 to 100,000 clones, roughly two fifths of them appearing once. The sequenced sample consisted of CD4+ T cells sorted from blood. These receptors were obtained from a human donor with alopecia areata.

The chain couples TRBV28 to TRBJ2-7; D not resolved. The CDR3 covers 12 residues. Germline V CDR1 and CDR2: MDHEN, SYDVKM. The ends were cut back, 3 bases at V and 4 bases at J, with 7 bases in the middle. Here the CDR3 reads CASSLRGYEQYF. CDR3 DNA: TGTGCCAGCAGTTTGCGCGGATACGAGCAGTACTTC.

V usage is TRBV7-2 and J usage is TRBJ1-6; 8 bases are a match to TRBD1. This CDR3 is 14 amino acids long. Germline lookup yields CDR1 SGHTA and CDR2 FQGNSA. V lost 5 bases to trimming and J lost 8 bases; unmatched junction nucleotides: 5. DNA for the CDR3: TGTGCCAGCAGCCGCAGGGGGCGCGATTCACCCCTCCACTTT. Amino acids: CASSRRGRDSPLHF. Combining the CDR3 with reference TRBV7-2 and TRBJ1-6 gives the whole variable domain GAGVSQSPSNKVTEKGKDVELRCDPISGHTALYWYRQSLGQGLEFLIYFQGNSAPDKSGLPSDRFSAERTGGSVSTLTIQRTQQEDSAVYLCASSRRGRDSPLHFGNGTRLTVT.

The chain uses TRBV7-8 and TRBJ2-7, with a tentative D call TRBD2 (6 bases). V was trimmed by 1 base and J by 3 bases, leaving 13 bases between them. Germline CDR1 SGHVS, CDR2 FQNEAQ. The CDR3 totals 15 residues. CDR3 sequence: CASSLEGRIGYEQYF. CDR3 DNA sequence: TGTGCCAGCAGCTTAGAGGGGAGGATCGGCTACGAGCAGTACTTC.

This chain joins TRBV6-4 and TRBJ2-1, with D perhaps assigned TRBD1 or TRBD2 (5 bases each). The CDR3 covers 16 residues. Germline CDR1 MRHNA, CDR2 SNTAGT. With 7 bases removed from V and 2 bases from J, the gap between germline ends came to 18 bases. CDR3 amino acids: CASTWGPYFPYNEQFF. The CDR3 DNA follows: TGTGCCAGCACTTGGGGACCATATTTTCCCTACAATGAGCAGTTCTTC.

This clone was recorded a few times. V gene TRBV18 combines with J gene TRBJ2-1; D unresolved. This CDR3 spans 14 amino acids. Trimming removed 1 base at V and 5 bases at J, with 9 bases between. The germline V gene has CDR1 KGHSH and CDR2 LQKENI. The CDR3 reads CASSPQSGHNEQFF. CDR3 nucleotide sequence: TGTGCCAGCTCACCACAGTCGGGCCACAATGAGCAGTTCTTC.

This clone came up a few times. This chain links TRBV2 with TRBJ2-4; 11 bases are a match to TRBD2. V lost 6 bases and J lost 0; bases outside the gene matches: 13. Germline V gene sequence: CDR1 SNHLY, CDR2 FYNNEI. This CDR3 has 19 residues. The CDR3 DNA reads as TGTGCCAGCAGCCGGGCCCCGACTAGCGGGGCCCCAGCCAAAAACATTCAGTACTTC. It is translated as CASSRAPTSGAPAKNIQYF.

This chain connects TRBV29-1 to TRBJ2-1, with D possibly being TRBD1 (5 bases). The germline gives CDR1 SQVTM, CDR2 ANQGSEA. The CDR3 sequence is 15 residues long. Trimming took 6 bases from V and 5 from J, leaving 20 bases between them. CDR3 DNA: TGCAGCGTAGACGCCCAGGGAATTAACGACAATGAGCAGTTCTTC. It specifies CSVDAQGINDNEQFF.

The chain employs TRBV28 and TRBJ1-6, with a weak D call TRBD1 (5 bases). Germline V CDR1 and CDR2: MDHEN, SYDVKM. The CDR3 runs to 12 residues. Trimming removed 7 bases from V and 7 bases from J, with 8 bases in between. The CDR3 DNA is TGTGCCAGCAATGGGGCCAATTCACCCCTCCACTTT. Protein product: CASNGANSPLHF.

Here the CDR3 DNA reads TGTGCCAGCAGCTCACAGTCAAATCAGCCCCAGCATTTT. Encoded protein: CASSSQSNQPQHF. This chain joins TRBV7-9 and TRBJ1-5; no firm D call. There are 13 residues in the CDR3. Trimming cost V 4 bases and J 4 bases, with 8 bases left between them. Germline V gene lookup returns CDR1 SEHNR and CDR2 FQNEAQ (reference sequence). Supplemented by reference TRBV7-9 and TRBJ1-5, the full variable domain reads DTGVSQNPRHKITKRGQNVTFRCDPISEHNRLYWYRQTLGQGPEFLTYFQNEAQLEKSRLLSDRFSAERPKGSFSTLEIQRTEQGDSAMYLCASSSQSNQPQHFGDGTRLSIL.

This CDR3 is CAWKLSGNQPQHF. For the CDR3, the DNA is TGTGCCTGGAAGTTATCAGGCAATCAGCCCCAGCATTTT. J is TRBJ1-5 and V is TRBV30, with unresolved D. The CDR3 is 13 residues long. V lost 4 bases and J 2 bases, leaving 9 bases between the germline ends. CDR1 and CDR2 from the germline V gene are GTSNPN and SVGIG (reference sequence).

The chain is built from TRBV5-4 and TRBJ1-6; D not certain. V was shortened by 0 bases and J by 8 bases, with 9 bases between the two germline ends. This CDR3 comprises 14 residues. The V gene's germline CDR1 is SGHNT and CDR2 YYREEE (reference sequence). CDR3 sequence (DNA): TGTGCCAGCAGCTTGGAACCTACTGATTCACCCCTCCACTTT. Its translation: CASSLEPTDSPLHF.

The chain recombines TRBV2 with TRBJ2-1; D could derive from TRBD1 or TRBD2 (5 bases each). The V gene's germline CDR1 is SNHLY and CDR2 FYNNEI. V was trimmed by 8 bases and J by 7 bases, leaving 18 bases between them. This CDR3 spans 14 amino acids. CDR3 region: CASGGERALNEQFF. The CDR3 DNA follows: TGTGCCAGCGGGGGTGAAAGGGCACTAAATGAGCAGTTCTTC. The whole variable domain, remainder taken from reference TRBV2 and TRBJ2-1, is EPEVTQTPSHQVTQMGQEVILRCVPISNHLYFYWYRQILGQKVEFLVSFYNNEISEKSEIFDDQFSVERPDGSNFTLKIRSTKLEDSAMYFCASGGERALNEQFFGPGTRLTVL.

This clone was counted only a few times. This chain uses TRBV7-9 with TRBJ1-2; 7 nucleotides match TRBD1. The CDR3 has 13 residues. Unmatched junction bases numbered 5, after V lost 5 bases and J lost 5 bases. Germline V gene sequence: CDR1 SEHNR, CDR2 FQNEAQ (reference sequence). CDR3 protein: CASSAGTEYGYTF. The CDR3 DNA reads as TGTGCCAGCAGCGCAGGGACAGAGTATGGCTACACCTTC.

The CDR3 DNA sequence: TGCGCCAGCAGCCAACAGGGGGTATCTCAGCCCCAGCATTTT. It is translated as CASSQQGVSQPQHF. This chain uses TRBV4-1 with TRBJ1-5; TRBD1 matches at 7 bases. The CDR3 length is 14 residues. From germline, CDR1 is MGHRA and CDR2 YSYEKL. V shed 2 bases, J shed 6 bases, and the junction held 4 bases outside the gene matches.

The chain joins TRBV19 to TRBJ2-2; D not certain. The CDR3 is 16 residues long. From germline, CDR1 is LNHDA and CDR2 SQIVND (reference sequence). The V end lost 5 bases, the J end lost 8 bases, and 21 bases lay between the germline ends. CDR3 protein: CASSSRVYQGAGELFF. DNA for the CDR3: TGTGCCAGTAGTTCCCGGGTCTACCAAGGAGCGGGGGAGCTGTTTTTT.

J is TRBJ2-7 and V is TRBV27, with 11 bases aligning to TRBD1. CDR1 and CDR2 from the germline V gene are MNHEY and SMNVEV (reference sequence). V trimming: 8 bases; J trimming: 3 bases; junction bases outside the gene matches: 3. The CDR3 runs to 13 residues. CDR3 sequence: CASGDRGNYEQYF. The CDR3 region has the DNA TGTGCCAGCGGGGACAGGGGGAACTACGAGCAGTACTTC.

This chain uses TRBV14 with TRBJ2-1, with D tentatively TRBD2 (5 bases). The CDR3 length is 15 residues. The germline V gene has CDR1 SGHDN and CDR2 FVKESK. V was shortened by 1 base and J by 1 base, with 8 bases between the two germline ends. The DNA for the CDR3 is TGTGCCAGCAGCCAAGTAACGGGGTCCTACAATGAGCAGTTCTTC. This codes for CASSQVTGSYNEQFF.

The V gene is TRBV27, the J gene TRBJ2-5, with a tentative D call TRBD1 (6 bases). The CDR3 is 14 amino acids. CDR1 MNHEY and CDR2 SMNVEV come from the germline V gene (reference sequence). Between the trimmed V and J ends, which lost 5 bases and 5 bases, there was a span of 15 bases. The CDR3 loop reads CASSSMGAGETQYF. CDR3 bases: TGTGCCAGCAGTAGTATGGGGGCCGGGGAGACCCAGTACTTC.

For the CDR3, the DNA is TGCGCCAGCAGCTCTGAGGGACTAGGATACAATGAGCAGTTCTTC. Its translation is CASSSEGLGYNEQFF. This sequence joins TRBV5-1 and TRBJ2-1; 8 positions agree with TRBD2. From germline, CDR1 is SGHRS and CDR2 YFSETQ. This CDR3 is built from 15 residues. V was pared by 3 bases and J by 4 bases, with 6 bases of the junction left unmatched. The full variable domain, completed using reference TRBV5-1 and TRBJ2-1, is KAGVTQTPRYLIKTRGQQVTLSCSPISGHRSVSWYQQTPGQGLQFLFEYFSETQRNKGNFPGRFSGRQFSNSRSEMNVSTLELGDSALYLCASSSEGLGYNEQFFGPGTRLTVL.